The 13 T cell receptor beta chains in this list originate from one sample, sequenced in a study of human T cells and chemical hapten exposure. TCRdb processed the 5' RACE reads anew with MiXCR; each CDR3 protein has one entry. The sample shows fewer than 150,000 distinct CDR3 sequences, more than 15% of them seen only once. Total RNA was isolated from whole blood that had not been fractionated. These TCRs come from a human donor in good health.

This clonotype was seen a handful of times. This chain uses TRBV6-2 or TRBV6-3 with TRBJ1-5; 8 bases are shared with TRBD1. The CDR3 length is 15 residues. Trimming cost V 4 bases and J 7 bases; bases outside gene matches: 9. The V gene's germline CDR1 is MNHEY and CDR2 SVGEGT. CDR3 nucleotide sequence: TGTGCCAGCAGTTTTCGGCAGGGGGCCAGACAGCCCCAGCATTTT. Its protein product is CASSFRQGARQPQHF.

The rearrangement links TRBV10-3 to TRBJ1-4; 10 bases are shared with TRBD1. The germline CDR1 and CDR2 sequences are ENHRY and SYGVKD. The CDR3 consists of 14 residues. The J segment lost 5 bases and the V segment lost 9 bases, leaving 6 bases of the junction unmatched. DNA for the CDR3: TGTGCCATTCGACCGGGACAGGGGAATGAAAAACTGTTTTTT. Translation: CAIRPGQGNEKLFF.

The V gene is TRBV18, the J gene TRBJ1-2; D gene unclear. V was trimmed by 2 bases and J by 8 bases, leaving 12 bases between them. This CDR3 is 13 amino acids long. Per germline, CDR1 KGHSH and CDR2 LQKENI. The CDR3 is CASSPYAGSGYTF. For the CDR3, the DNA is TGTGCCAGCTCACCATACGCGGGGAGCGGCTACACCTTC. Filled out from reference TRBV18 and TRBJ1-2, the complete variable domain reads NAGVMQNPRHLVRRRGQEARLRCSPMKGHSHVYWYRQLPEEGLKFMVYLQKENIIDESGMPKERFSAEFPKEGPSILRIQQVVRGDSAAYFCASSPYAGSGYTFGSGTRLTVV.

This clonotype was counted between two and nine times. The J gene is TRBJ2-3, the V gene TRBV20-1; 16 bases map to TRBD2. Germline lookup yields CDR1 DFQATT and CDR2 SNEGSKA (reference sequence). J lost 6 bases, V lost 3 bases, and 15 bases had no gene match. The CDR3 has 19 amino acids. CDR3 sequence reads: CSASSDDGTSGRAGDTQYF. CDR3 in DNA: TGCAGTGCTAGCTCCGACGACGGGACTAGCGGGAGGGCCGGGGATACGCAGTATTTT.

This clonotype was observed a few times. This chain joins TRBV11-2 and TRBJ1-5; perhaps TRBD1 as D (5 bases). Germline values: CDR1 SGHAT, CDR2 FQNNGV. V was cut by 0 bases and J by 0 bases, with 6 bases left in between. This CDR3 spans 15 amino acids. This CDR3 is CASSLERGSNQPQHF. The CDR3 DNA reads as TGTGCCAGCAGCTTAGAGAGGGGTAGCAATCAGCCCCAGCATTTT.

This clonotype was picked up a small number of times. CDR3 sequence: CASSSGQPNSPLHF. The CDR3 DNA reads as TGTGCCAGCAGTTCGGGACAGCCTAATTCACCCCTCCACTTT. The V gene is TRBV11-2, the J gene TRBJ1-6; 7 positions agree with TRBD1. Trimming took 6 bases from V and 6 from J; bases not matched to a gene: 5. Germline-derived CDR1 and CDR2 are SGHAT and FQNNGV. The CDR3 runs 14 residues.

The V gene is TRBV12-3 or TRBV12-4, the J gene TRBJ2-6; D not resolved. The length of the CDR3 is 16 residues. The ends were cut back, 6 bases at V and 2 bases at J, with 14 bases in the middle. The CDR3 is CASSLTATAGANVLTF. The DNA of the CDR3 is TGTGCCAGCAGCCTTACTGCGACCGCTGGGGCCAACGTCCTGACTTTC.

The V gene is TRBV25-1, the J gene TRBJ2-3; 7 bases align to TRBD2. Losses at the gene ends were 4 bases for V and 0 bases for J; bases not matched to a gene: 4. The CDR3 runs to 15 residues. Looked up from germline, CDR1 is MGHDK and CDR2 is SYGVNS. The CDR3 sequence: CASSVRGSSTDTQYF. The CDR3 nucleotides are TGTGCCAGCAGTGTGCGCGGGAGCAGCACAGATACGCAGTATTTT.

V is TRBV28 and J is TRBJ2-5; D is perhaps TRBD1 (6 bases). Germline assignment: CDR1 MDHEN and CDR2 SYDVKM. The CDR3 spans 14 residues. The germline V and J ends were trimmed by 5 bases and 1 base, with 11 bases remaining between them. CDR3 bases: TGTGCCAGCAGTACTCACAGGGTCCAAGAGACCCAGTACTTC. It is translated as CASSTHRVQETQYF.

The CDR3: CASSYGGASSNQPQHF. The DNA of the CDR3 is TGTGCCAGCAGCTACGGGGGGGCCTCTAGCAATCAGCCCCAGCATTTT. The V and J genes are TRBV6-5 and TRBJ1-5; possible D gene TRBD1, 6 bases. This CDR3 is built from 16 residues. Germline V gene sequence: CDR1 MNHEY, CDR2 SVGAGI. Trimming left V 6 bases short and J 0 bases short, with 15 bases between.

This clonotype was detected a few times. This rearrangement joins TRBV27 to TRBJ2-1; 8 bases are a match to TRBD2. CDR3 length: 15 amino acids. The ends lost 6 bases at V and 5 bases at J; junction bases unmatched: 9. Germline CDR1 is MNHEY and CDR2 is SMNVEV (reference sequence). The CDR3 sequence is CASSHGVAGNNEQFF. CDR3 nucleotide sequence: TGTGCCAGCAGCCACGGAGTAGCGGGAAACAATGAGCAGTTCTTC.

The chain links TRBV25-1 to TRBJ2-7; D assignment may be TRBD1 or TRBD2 (6 bases each). The germline gives CDR1 MGHDK, CDR2 SYGVNS. The CDR3 is 15 amino acids. V was trimmed by 6 bases and J by 2 bases, leaving 17 bases between them. CDR3 bases: TGTGCCAGCAGGGCCCCGGGGGCTTTCACCTACGAGCAGTACTTC. Amino acid sequence: CASRAPGAFTYEQYF.

A few counts support this clonotype. The chain joins TRBV27 to TRBJ2-6, with a tentative D call TRBD1 (6 bases). This CDR3 has 14 residues. Germline lookup yields CDR1 MNHEY and CDR2 SMNVEV (reference sequence). V was clipped by 3 bases and J by 4 bases, with 7 bases between them. The CDR3 sequence is CASSLGTGANVLTF. The CDR3 DNA sequence: TGTGCCAGCAGTTTGGGGACAGGGGCCAACGTCCTGACTTTC.